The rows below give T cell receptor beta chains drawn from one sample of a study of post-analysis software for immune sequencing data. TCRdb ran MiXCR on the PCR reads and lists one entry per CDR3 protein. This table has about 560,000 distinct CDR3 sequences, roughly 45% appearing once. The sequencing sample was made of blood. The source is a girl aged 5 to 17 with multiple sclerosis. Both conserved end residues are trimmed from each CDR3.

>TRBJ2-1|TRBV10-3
AIMDSSYNEQF
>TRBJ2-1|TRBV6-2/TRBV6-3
ASSSKERGGRNEQF
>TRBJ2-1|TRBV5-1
ASKPEDSYNEQF
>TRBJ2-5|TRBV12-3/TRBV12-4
ASSDTGGGETQY
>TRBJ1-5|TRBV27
ASSAGTSNQPQH
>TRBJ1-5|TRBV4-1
ASSQDLGAPTLSNQPQH
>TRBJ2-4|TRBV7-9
ASSSWGDRALAKNIQY
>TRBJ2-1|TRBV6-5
ASSYSIGAKYNEQF
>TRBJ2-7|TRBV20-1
SAAGGLAGRRYHYEQY
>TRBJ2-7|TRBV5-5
ASSLFGSSYEQY
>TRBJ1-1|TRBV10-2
ASREVSGRRTEAF
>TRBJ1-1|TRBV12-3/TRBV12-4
ASSRRDRGTEAF
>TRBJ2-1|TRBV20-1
SVRGGAYWDEQF
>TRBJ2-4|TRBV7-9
ASSKAGGLAKNIQY
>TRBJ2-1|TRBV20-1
SAITPGRGENEQF
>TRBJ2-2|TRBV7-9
ASSLMASTGELF
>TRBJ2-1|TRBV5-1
ASSRGESYNEQF
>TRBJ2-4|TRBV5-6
ASSRRGLAKNIQY
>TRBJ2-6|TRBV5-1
ASSLNYRSAGANVLT
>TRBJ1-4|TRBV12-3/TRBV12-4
ASSSSGTREKLF
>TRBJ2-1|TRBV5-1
ASSLVPGQGNEQF
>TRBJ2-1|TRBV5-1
ASSLAGQGSWNEQF
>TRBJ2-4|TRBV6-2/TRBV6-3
ASSSWAIAKNIQY
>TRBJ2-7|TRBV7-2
ASSLDWAYEQY
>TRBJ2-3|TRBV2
ASRARRSLLDTQY
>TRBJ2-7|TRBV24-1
ATSVLNGTYEQY
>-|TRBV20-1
SAVRRLSEQY
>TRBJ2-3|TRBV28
ASSPRTSGHTDTQY
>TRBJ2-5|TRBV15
ATSLGQKETQY
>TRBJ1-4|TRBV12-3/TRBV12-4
ASIAGTNEKLF
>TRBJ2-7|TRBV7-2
ASSRGTSATYEQY
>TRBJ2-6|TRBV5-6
ASSWGASGANVLT
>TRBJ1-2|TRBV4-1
ASSHVDLSYGYT
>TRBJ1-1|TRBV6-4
ASSEGRYTEAF
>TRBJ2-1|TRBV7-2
ASSRRTGDFYNEQF
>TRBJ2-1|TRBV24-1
ATSDKAYNEQF
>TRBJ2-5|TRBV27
ASSFQGARETQY
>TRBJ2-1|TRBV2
ASMERDYEQF
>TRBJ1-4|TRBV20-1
SAKAPPGEKLF
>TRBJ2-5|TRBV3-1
ASSQDTVSGTQY
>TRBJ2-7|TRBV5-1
ASSVGTSGRKGPYEQY
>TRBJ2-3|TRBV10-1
ASSETTSATDTQY